A single sample gave rise to the 10 T cell receptor beta chains below, sequenced in a study of cytomegalovirus exposure and HLA in healthy donors. Vbeta (60) and Jbeta (13) primers were used in the PCR. Sequencing used immunoSEQ multiplex PCR; TCRdb keeps in-frame clones, though not all of them. There are over 150,000 clones in the sample; approximately 73% occur only once, and approximately 1.3% lies in the top ten. Sequencing used PBMCs. These receptors originate from a man aged 50 or older in good health and CMV-seronegative.

This rearrangement joins TRBV5-4 to TRBJ1-5; the D gene is possibly TRBD1 (6 bases). The V and J ends lost 3 bases and 7 bases respectively, with 17 bases between them. CDR1 and CDR2 from the germline V gene are SGHNT and YYREEE (reference sequence). This CDR3 spans 15 amino acids. In nucleotides, the CDR3 is TGTGCCAGCAGCTCAAGGGGGGGATCGGGACAGCCCCAGCATTTT. This encodes CASSSRGGSGQPQHF.

The CDR3 nucleotides are TGTGCCAGCAGTCTGGCAGGGGGCACAGATACGCAGTATTTT. Translating it yields CASSLAGGTDTQYF. The chain is built from TRBV6-1 and TRBJ2-3; the D gene is possibly TRBD1 (6 bases). The CDR3 spans 14 residues. From germline, CDR1 is MNHNS and CDR2 SASEGT. V was trimmed by 5 bases and J by 1 base, leaving 10 bases between them.

This rearrangement joins TRBV13 to TRBJ1-1; D uncertain. Germline V CDR1 and CDR2: PRHDT, FYEKMQ (reference sequence). This CDR3 spans 13 amino acids. V was clipped by 5 bases and J by 1 base, with 8 bases between them. Here the CDR3 DNA reads TGTGCCAGCAGCCCCCTCGGGAACACTGAAGCTTTCTTT. It specifies CASSPLGNTEAFF.

The chain couples TRBV5-4 to TRBJ2-5; TRBD2 aligns across 8 bases. Looked up from germline, CDR1 is SGHNT and CDR2 is YYREEE (reference sequence). This CDR3 has 15 residues. V shed 5 bases and J 3 bases; nucleotides not matched to a gene: 9. The CDR3 is CASRMGSLAEETQYF. CDR3 nucleotides: TGTGCCAGCAGAATGGGGTCACTAGCGGAAGAGACCCAGTACTTC. The variable domain in full, completed from reference TRBV5-4 and TRBJ2-5, reads ETGVTQSPTHLIKTRGQQVTLRCSSQSGHNTVSWYQQALGQGPQFIFQYYREEENGRGNFPPRFSGLQFPNYSSELNVNALELDDSALYLCASRMGSLAEETQYFGPGTRLLVL.

The chain combines TRBV4-3 with TRBJ1-6; D ambiguous. V was shortened by 2 bases and J by 4 bases, with 15 bases between the two germline ends. This CDR3 is 17 amino acids long. CDR1 and CDR2 from the germline V gene are LGHNA and YSLEER. The CDR3 region is CASSQSEGLSYNSPLHF. The CDR3, as DNA: TGCGCCAGCAGCCAATCGGAGGGTTTATCGTATAATTCACCCCTCCACTTT.

The chain employs TRBV25-1 and TRBJ1-2; 8 bases are a match to TRBD1. Losses at the gene ends were 6 bases for V and 4 bases for J; bases not matched to a gene: 10. The CDR3 is 15 amino acids. Germline lookup yields CDR1 MGHDK and CDR2 SYGVNS. CDR3 in amino acids: CASSHSDRVSYGYTF. DNA for the CDR3: TGTGCCAGCAGCCATTCGGACAGGGTCAGCTATGGCTACACCTTC.

The genes are TRBV7-2 and TRBJ2-1, with no clear D. Germline CDR1 SGHTA, CDR2 FQGNSA. Trimming removed 5 bases from V and 8 bases from J, with 7 bases in between. This CDR3 is 11 amino acids long. The CDR3 coding sequence is TGTGCCAGCAGCACATGGCATGAGCAGTTCTTC. Protein sequence: CASSTWHEQFF.

The chain links TRBV19 to TRBJ1-1; 8 bases fit TRBD1. Germline values: CDR1 LNHDA, CDR2 SQIVND (reference sequence). J was trimmed by 2 bases and V by 8 bases; bases with no gene match: 10. CDR3 length: 15 residues. The CDR3 nucleotides are TGTGCCAGTCGCCGGGGGGCAGGGGGCAACACTGAAGCTTTCTTT. It is translated as CASRRGAGGNTEAFF. Complete variable domain (other parts from reference TRBV19 and TRBJ1-1): DGGITQSPKYLFRKEGQNVTLSCEQNLNHDAMYWYRQDPGQGLRLIYYSQIVNDFQKGDIAEGYSVSREKKESFPLTVTSAQKNPTAFYLCASRRGAGGNTEAFFGQGTRLTVV.

As concerns this clone: Other DNA variants within this sample encode the same CDR3. The chain combines TRBV20-1 with TRBJ1-2; D gene ambiguous. The germline gives CDR1 DFQATT, CDR2 SNEGSKA (reference sequence). This CDR3 is 11 amino acids long. Trimming shortened V by 0 bases and J by 4 bases, and 3 bases separated the two germline ends. The CDR3 coding sequence is TGCAGTGCTAGAGACGGCTATGGCTACACCTTC. Translation gives CSARDGYGYTF.

The chain combines TRBV4-2 with TRBJ2-3, with TRBD2 matching over 7 bases. V was clipped by 0 bases and J by 2 bases; unmatched bases: 5. The CDR3 loop spans 16 amino acids. In germline, CDR1 is LGHNA, CDR2 YNFKEQ. The CDR3 region has the DNA TGTGCCAGCAGCCAAGATTGGCGGGGGACCACAGATACGCAGTATTTT. Translated: CASSQDWRGTTDTQYF.